The clone carrying this T cell receptor (beta chain) was observed a few times. Its cognate antigen is unknown. Trimming took 5 bases from V and 4 from J; bases not matched to a gene: 17. Per the germline V gene, CDR1 is MNHEY and CDR2 is SMNVEV (reference sequence). This CDR3 is built from 17 residues. These data come from a study of Tregs in tolerant kidney transplant recipients. Findings and caveats of the study: Biological reproducibility was not directly addressed, but technical replication error appeared minimal. Activated donor B cell expansion appeared to reveal the most relevant donor-specific TCRbeta repertoire.

Assay: immunoSEQ multiplex PCR; the TCRdb copy retains only in-frame clones and omits some. This sample has over 50,000 clones; about four fifths occur once, and the top ten carry approximately 4.7%. Unstimulated Tregs (CD4+CD25+CD127-) and CD4+CD25- non-Tregs were sorted from PBMCs. The V gene is TRBV27, the J gene TRBJ2-7, with 7 bases identical to TRBD1. Sequenced input: CD4+ T cells from blood. The clonotype was recovered from a human donor in good health. DNA of the CDR3: TGTGCCAGCAGTCCTAGGGGGAGACAGGGCCGAACTTACGAGCAGTACTTC. This sequence encodes CASSPRGRQGRTYEQYF.